The 32 T cell receptor beta chains listed next were all sequenced from one sample in a study of post-analysis software for immune sequencing data (dated by TCRdb to the mid-2010s). Their antigens remain unidentified. What the study reported, not specific to this receptor: Significantly higher frequencies in patients than in controls were found for about five TRBV segments, including TRBV5-6, TRBV5-1 and TRBV20-1.

Libraries were prepared through PCR. Data came from an Illumina HiSeq 2500. To reduce PCR and sequencing biases, unique molecular identifiers were incorporated into the TCR beta cDNA libraries. TCRdb ran its own pipeline on the public reads, namely fastp trimming at Q25 and MiXCR clone calling, and kept in-frame beta chains. Identical CDR3 proteins give one entry, which carries the most common genes and DNA. A total of about 200,000 distinct CDR3 sequences appear in this sample, around 30% of them only once. The ten most abundant clones make up around 3.2% of the sample. Sequencing was done on a sample of blood. Receptors originate from a girl aged 2-17 years with multiple sclerosis.

This clonotype was observed many times. The J gene is TRBJ2-1, the V gene TRBV12-3 or TRBV12-4, with D unresolved. The germline V and J ends were trimmed by 0 bases and 7 bases, with 16 bases remaining between them. The CDR3 has 16 amino acids. CDR3 sequence (DNA): TGTGCCAGCAGTTTAGCGCTAAACGGCAAACAAAATGAGCAGTTCTTC. Its protein product is CASSLALNGKQNEQFF.

A remark on this clonotype: A much larger clone is a single base away; this may be a read error. This chain joins TRBV20-1 and TRBJ2-3; 10 bases map to TRBD2. The CDR3 consists of 16 residues. CDR1 and CDR2 (germline): DFQATT, SNEGSKA (reference sequence). Trimming at V came to 4 bases and at J to 2 bases, leaving 9 bases not matched to a gene. The CDR3 DNA reads TGCAGTGCTACGCGTTTGAGCGGGGGGGACACAGATACGCAGTATTTT. As protein: CSATRLSGGDTDTQYF.

This clonotype appeared many times. The chain joins TRBV5-1 to TRBJ2-3, with D hard to call. The CDR3 is 14 amino acids. The V gene's germline CDR1 is SGHRS and CDR2 YFSETQ. The V gene lost 7 bases and the J gene lost 2 bases, with 14 bases spanning the gap. The CDR3 DNA reads TGCGCCAGCGGCGGCCCCCTTTCCACAGATACGCAGTATTTT. Its protein is CASGGPLSTDTQYF.

The rearrangement joins TRBV5-1 to TRBJ2-4, with 7 bases matching TRBD1. The CDR3 has 17 residues. The trim removed 0 bases at V and 1 base at J, leaving 7 bases unmatched. CDR1 is SGHRS, CDR2 YFSETQ, per germline. Written as DNA, the CDR3 is TGCGCCAGCAGCTTGGGGAGACAGGGTTTGGCCAAAAACATTCAGTACTTC. It encodes CASSLGRQGLAKNIQYF.

This clonotype was detected a few times. A much larger clone differs by one base, so this may be a read error. V and J are TRBV7-9 and TRBJ2-5, with D unresolved. CDR3 length: 12 residues. Germline V gene sequence: CDR1 SEHNR, CDR2 FQNEAQ (reference sequence). CDR3 protein: CVSSADWIEQYF. In DNA form, the CDR3 reads TGTGTCAGCAGCGCGGATTGGATAGAGCAGTACTTC.

J is TRBJ2-3 and V is TRBV6-6; 9 bases map to TRBD2. This CDR3 has 14 residues. CDR1 and CDR2 (germline): MNHNY, SVGAGI (reference sequence). V trimming: 7 bases; J trimming: 2 bases; junction bases outside the gene matches: 4. CDR3 in DNA: TGTGCCAGCAAGAGACTAGCGGCCACAGATACGCAGTATTTT. This encodes CASKRLAATDTQYF.

In this sample, this clonotype turned up many times. The chain uses TRBV5-5 and TRBJ2-6; D is possibly TRBD1 (5 bases). Germline values: CDR1 SGHKS, CDR2 YYEKEE (reference sequence). V was trimmed by 2 bases and J by 2 bases, leaving 14 bases between them. The CDR3 covers 17 residues. The CDR3 sequence: CASSLYLQGAGANVLTF. The CDR3 nucleotides are TGTGCCAGCAGCTTATACCTTCAAGGGGCTGGGGCCAACGTCCTGACTTTC.

This clonotype has just a few counts. The rearrangement uses TRBV5-1 and TRBJ2-5, with TRBD2 as a possible D gene (5 bases). Trimming cost V 2 bases and J 5 bases, with 10 bases left between them. The germline V gene has CDR1 SGHRS and CDR2 YFSETQ. The CDR3 extends over 13 amino acids. CDR3: CASSFRGIETQYF. The CDR3 DNA reads as TGCGCCAGCAGCTTTAGAGGGATTGAGACCCAGTACTTC.

Ten or more counts support this clonotype. The V call is TRBV20-1, the J call TRBJ2-7; D tentatively fits TRBD1 or TRBD2 (7 bases each). This CDR3 contains 13 residues. Trimming stripped 4 bases from V and 2 bases from J, with 12 bases between. The V gene's germline CDR1 is DFQATT and CDR2 SNEGSKA (reference sequence). CDR3 DNA: TGCAGTGCTATATCAGGGGGGGCCTACGAGCAGTACTTC. It codes for CSAISGGAYEQYF.

This clonotype was seen many times. The rearrangement links TRBV4-2 to TRBJ1-2; TRBD1 might be the D (5 bases). Trimming stripped 4 bases from V and 5 bases from J, with 20 bases between. The germline CDR1 and CDR2 sequences are LGHNA and YNFKEQ. This CDR3 contains 16 residues. The CDR3 DNA follows: TGTGCCAGCAGCCCCCCCATGGGGGAGTCGTTTTATGGCTACACCTTC. It specifies CASSPPMGESFYGYTF.

This clonotype was counted at least ten times. V usage is TRBV6-5 and J usage is TRBJ2-3, with TRBD2 as a possible D gene (6 bases). Deletions cut 6 bases from V and 7 bases from J, with 14 bases between. The germline CDR1 and CDR2 sequences are MNHEY and SVGAGI. The CDR3 runs to 13 residues. CDR3 bases: TGTGCCAGCAGACCCACACTAGCAAATACGCAGTATTTT. Its translation: CASRPTLANTQYF.

Only a few counts were recorded for this clonotype. V and J are TRBV28 and TRBJ2-2; 9 nucleotides match TRBD1. There are 15 residues in the CDR3. CDR1 MDHEN and CDR2 SYDVKM come from the germline V gene. The V and J ends lost 6 bases and 5 bases, in that order; junction bases with no gene match: 7. CDR3 sequence reads: CASSLAGTGTGELFF. The CDR3 DNA reads as TGTGCCAGCAGCCTAGCTGGGACAGGGACCGGGGAGCTGTTTTTT.

J is TRBJ2-7 and V is TRBV9; a weak D match, TRBD2 (6 bases). Germline V gene lookup returns CDR1 SGDLS and CDR2 YYNGEE. The CDR3 consists of 14 residues. Deletions cut 0 bases from V and 4 bases from J, with 11 bases between. Written as DNA, the CDR3 is TGTGCCAGCAGCGTAGGGGGAGGTACGTACGAGCAGTACTTC. Residues: CASSVGGGTYEQYF.

A word on this clonotype: This may be a read error: a much more frequent sequence differs by one nucleotide. The CDR3 does not close with the conserved phenylalanine or tryptophan, likely indicating a read error. The V and J genes are TRBV6-5 and TRBJ2-5; 9 nucleotides match TRBD1. The better agreement between TRBJ2-7 and the DNA end casts doubt on the J call. Germline CDR1 MNHEY, CDR2 SVGAGI. The CDR3 sequence is 14 residues long. This CDR3 reads CASSPGTGLYEQYC. The CDR3 DNA is TGTGCCAGCAGTCCCGGGACAGGGTTGTACGAGCAGTACTGC.

The V call is TRBV12-3 or TRBV12-4, the J call TRBJ2-7; D remains ambiguous. Trimming cost V 6 bases and J 0 bases, with 9 bases left between them. The CDR3 is 13 residues long. The CDR3: CASRRQSSYEQYF. The CDR3 coding sequence is TGTGCCAGCAGGAGGCAGAGCTCCTACGAGCAGTACTTC.

This clonotype was observed many times. The chain recombines TRBV7-9 with TRBJ2-3, with D uncertain. The CDR3 sequence is 15 residues long. V was pared by 1 base and J by 2 bases, with 10 bases between. The germline V gene has CDR1 SEHNR and CDR2 FQNEAQ (reference sequence). CDR3 amino acids: CASSLGVSHTDTQYF. The CDR3 DNA reads as TGTGCCAGCAGCTTAGGAGTCAGCCACACAGATACGCAGTATTTT.

As concerns this clonotype: This may be a read error: a much more frequent sequence differs by one nucleotide. The chain links TRBV12-3 or TRBV12-4 to TRBJ2-1, with 7 bases matching TRBD2. The CDR3 consists of 15 residues. The trim removed 2 bases at V and 5 bases at J, leaving 6 bases unmatched. CDR3 DNA: TGTGCCAGCAGTTTAATACTAGCGCGCGACAATGAGCAGTTCTTC. Translating it yields CASSLILARDNEQFF.

This clonotype occurred once. The chain uses TRBV5-1 and TRBJ2-7; 9 nucleotides line up with TRBD1. This CDR3 spans 14 amino acids. Germline V gene sequence: CDR1 SGHRS, CDR2 YFSETQ. The junction had 8 bases not matched to a gene; V was cut back by 5 bases and J by 5 bases. The CDR3 loop is CASRSGQGGDEQYF. The CDR3 bases are TGCGCCAGCAGATCGGGACAGGGAGGCGACGAGCAGTACTTC.

This clonotype has more than one count but fewer than ten. The rearrangement joins TRBV9 to TRBJ1-1; TRBD1 matches 7 bases. With 2 bases clipped from V and 1 base from J, the junction kept 2 bases outside the gene matches. The CDR3 is made up of 14 amino acids. Germline loops: CDR1 SGDLS, CDR2 YYNGEE. The DNA of the CDR3 is TGTGCCAGCAGCGTTCAGGGGGGGAACACTGAAGCTTTCTTT. Residues: CASSVQGGNTEAFF.

The V gene is TRBV7-3, the J gene TRBJ1-6; D is undetermined. There are 13 residues in the CDR3. V shed 5 bases and J shed 8 bases, with 10 bases lying between them. Germline V gives CDR1 SGHTA, CDR2 FQGTGA. CDR3 bases: TGTGCCAGCAGCGTAAACAGTTATTCACCCCTCCACTTT. It specifies CASSVNSYSPLHF.

In its sample, this clonotype was seen many times. V is TRBV7-2 and J is TRBJ2-3; tentatively, D is TRBD2 (6 bases). Trimming stripped 4 bases from V and 0 bases from J, with 11 bases between. From germline, CDR1 is SGHTA and CDR2 FQGNSA. The CDR3 is 15 amino acids. Written as DNA, the CDR3 is TGTGCCAGCAGCTCAGGGACTTCTAGCACAGATACGCAGTATTTT. Translation gives CASSSGTSSTDTQYF. The entire variable domain, with the rest obtained from reference TRBV7-2 and TRBJ2-3, is as follows: GAGVSQSPSNKVTEKGKDVELRCDPISGHTALYWYRQSLGQGLEFLIYFQGNSAPDKSGLPSDRFSAERTGGSVSTLTIQRTQQEDSAVYLCASSSGTSSTDTQYFGPGTRLTVL.

The V gene is TRBV7-3, the J gene TRBJ2-5, with 11 positions matching TRBD2. Losses at the gene ends were 0 bases for V and 11 bases for J; bases not matched to a gene: 14. The CDR3 extends over 17 amino acids. Germline V gene lookup returns CDR1 SGHTA and CDR2 FQGTGA. The CDR3 spells CASSLTILAGGGGEQYF. The CDR3 DNA reads as TGTGCCAGCAGCTTAACGATCCTAGCGGGGGGTGGTGGTGAGCAGTACTTC.

This clonotype was observed a few times. This sequence joins TRBV5-1 and TRBJ1-1; D may be TRBD1 (5 bases). Germline V gene sequence: CDR1 SGHRS, CDR2 YFSETQ. Trimming pared 1 base from V and 3 bases from J, leaving 13 bases between. The CDR3 sequence is 15 residues long. The CDR3 bases are TGCGCCAGCAGCTTGAATGGGGGAATGGACACTGAAGCTTTCTTT. As protein: CASSLNGGMDTEAFF.

The table lists this clonotype with many counts. This CDR3 reads CSARDLYEQYF. Here the CDR3 DNA reads TGCAGTGCCCGGGACCTCTACGAGCAGTACTTC. The chain is built from TRBV20-1 and TRBJ2-7; D assignment may be TRBD1 or TRBD2 (5 bases each). The germline V and J ends were trimmed by 6 bases and 3 bases, with 9 bases remaining between them. CDR1 is DFQATT and CDR2 is SNEGSKA in the germline V gene (reference sequence). The CDR3 runs to 11 residues.

The chain carries TRBV6-5 and TRBJ2-3, with D possibly matching TRBD2 (5 bases). The V end lost 6 bases, the J end lost 4 bases, and 8 bases lay between the germline ends. The length of the CDR3 is 12 residues. Germline values: CDR1 MNHEY, CDR2 SVGAGI. As DNA, the CDR3 is TGTGCCAGCAGGGACTCCGCAGATACGCAGTATTTT. It translates to CASRDSADTQYF.

This clonotype was counted between two and nine times. CDR3 protein: CASSLARGNIQYF. CDR3 bases: TGTGCCAGCAGCTTGGCCAGGGGAAACATTCAGTACTTC. This chain links TRBV5-6 with TRBJ2-4; D might be TRBD1 (6 bases). The germline V and J ends were trimmed by 0 bases and 6 bases, with 7 bases remaining between them. The CDR3 sequence is 13 residues long. The germline gives CDR1 SGHDT, CDR2 YYEEEE.

The chain employs TRBV28 and TRBJ1-2; D is unclear. Trimming stripped 2 bases from V and 0 bases from J, with 13 bases between. The CDR3 runs 16 residues. Germline V CDR1 and CDR2: MDHEN, SYDVKM. The CDR3 DNA reads TGTGCCAGCAGTTTAGCGGGATCCCCTTCTAACTATGGCTACACCTTC. Translating gives CASSLAGSPSNYGYTF.

Notes on this clonotype: It is likely a read error, because the conserved phenylalanine at the end of the CDR3 is missing. This chain joins TRBV20-1 and TRBJ2-3; D is unresolved. The V gene lost 6 bases and the J gene lost 6 bases, with 10 bases spanning the gap. The CDR3 has 11 residues. From germline, CDR1 is DFQATT and CDR2 SNEGSKA (reference sequence). In DNA, the CDR3 is TGCAGTGCCACCGCTAGGGATACGCAGTATTTG. Protein sequence: CSATARDTQYL.

This chain joins TRBV29-1 and TRBJ2-1, with 9 bases lining up with TRBD1. This CDR3 is built from 14 residues. The J segment lost 8 bases and the V segment lost 6 bases, leaving 11 bases of the junction unmatched. In germline, CDR1 is SQVTM, CDR2 ANQGSEA. The CDR3 DNA reads TGCAGCGTCACAGGGGGCGCAGGGGGGGATGAGCAGTTCTTC. This gives the protein CSVTGGAGGDEQFF.

The rearrangement uses TRBV5-1 and TRBJ2-6; 12 positions agree with TRBD1. Trimming cost V 0 bases and J 2 bases; bases outside gene matches: 3. CDR1 is SGHRS, CDR2 YFSETQ, per germline. The CDR3 runs 18 residues. For the CDR3, the DNA is TGCGCCAGCAGCTTGGTGGGACAGGGGGCGCCTGGGGCCAACGTCCTGACTTTC. It yields the protein CASSLVGQGAPGANVLTF.

For this clonotype: Germline is not matched at one junction end, which may reflect a read error. The rearrangement uses TRBV7-8 and TRBJ2-2; D might be TRBD2 (5 bases). In germline, CDR1 is SGHVS, CDR2 FQNEAQ. The CDR3 contains 13 residues. CDR3 loop: CASSPGIPGELVF. The DNA for the CDR3 is TGTGCCAGCAGCCCCGGGATTCCCGGGGAGCTGGTTTTT.

Ten or more counts support this clonotype. For the CDR3, the DNA is TGTGCCAGCAGCTTATTCGGCAAAACCTACGAGCAGTACTTC. This translates into CASSLFGKTYEQYF. The V gene is TRBV7-9, the J gene TRBJ2-7; D remains ambiguous. The CDR3 consists of 14 residues. Germline loops: CDR1 SEHNR, CDR2 FQNEAQ (reference sequence). Deletions cut 2 bases from V and 2 bases from J, with 10 bases between.